The clone carrying this T cell receptor beta chain was recorded many times. Its antigen is not known. This entry belongs to a study of T cells in Graves' hyperthyroidism and ophthalmopathy. Study context: Blood was drawn when the patient was first diagnosed and still untreated. Study outcomes and limitations: Before onset, by a median of 6.5 months, the model predicted ophthalmopathy.

Regions amplified from RNA transcripts were the TCR beta CDR3 regions. With the HTBI primer set, the TCR CDR3 went through a first round of RT-PCR. TCRdb passed the multiplex PCR reads through MiXCR, listing each CDR3 protein once. The sample holds nearly 110,000 distinct CDR3 sequences; 16% are singletons and the top ten take around two fifths. The specimen was blood. This receptor was identified in a woman between 50 and 59 years old with Graves' hyperthyroidism.

The CDR3: CASSIGQMNTEAFF. Written as DNA, the CDR3 is TGTGCCAGCAGCATAGGACAGATGAACACTGAAGCTTTCTTT. The chain employs TRBV5-6 and TRBJ1-1; a weak D match, TRBD1 (6 bases). Germline CDR1 SGHDT, CDR2 YYEEEE. Trimming pared 4 bases from V and 0 bases from J, leaving 10 bases between. The CDR3 extends over 14 amino acids.